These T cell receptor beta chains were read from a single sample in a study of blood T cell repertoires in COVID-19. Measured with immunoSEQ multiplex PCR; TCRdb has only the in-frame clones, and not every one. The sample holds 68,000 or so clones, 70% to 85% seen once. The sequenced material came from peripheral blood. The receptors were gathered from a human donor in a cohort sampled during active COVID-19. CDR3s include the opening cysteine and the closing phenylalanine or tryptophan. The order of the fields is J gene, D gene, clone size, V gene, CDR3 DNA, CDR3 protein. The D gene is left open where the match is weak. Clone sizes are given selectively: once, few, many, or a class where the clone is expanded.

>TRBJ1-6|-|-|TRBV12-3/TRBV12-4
TGTGCCAGCAGTCGGGAATATAATTCACCCCTCCACTTT
CASSREYNSPLHF
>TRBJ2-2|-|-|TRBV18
TGTGCCAGCTCACCGCTTACAGGCGCGAACACCGGGGAGCTGTTTTTT
CASSPLTGANTGELFF
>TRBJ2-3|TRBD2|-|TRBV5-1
TGCGCCAGCAGTCAAACCCCCGGCGGGGGAACCCGCACAGATACGCAGTATTTT
CASSQTPGGGTRTDTQYF
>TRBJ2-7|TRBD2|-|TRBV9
TGTGCCAGCAGCGTAGGAAGCGGGGGGGACTCCTACGAGCAGTACTTC
CASSVGSGGDSYEQYF
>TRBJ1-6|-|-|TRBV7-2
TGTGCCAGCAGCTTAGTGTCCATGAATTCACCCCTCCACTTT
CASSLVSMNSPLHF
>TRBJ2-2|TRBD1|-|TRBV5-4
TGTGCCAGCAGCCGGGACAGCACCGGGGAGCTGTTTTTT
CASSRDSTGELFF
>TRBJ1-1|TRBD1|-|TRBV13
TGTGCCAGCAGCTTAGGACAGGGGATTTATGACACTGAAGCTTTCTTT
CASSLGQGIYDTEAFF
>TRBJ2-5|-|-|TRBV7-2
TGTGCCAGCAGCTTAGTAGCGGCGCGCCAAGAGACCCAGTACTTC
CASSLVAARQETQYF
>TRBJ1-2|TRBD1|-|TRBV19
TGTGCCAGTAGTATCAGGACAGGGTGGGACTATGGCTACACCTTC
CASSIRTGWDYGYTF
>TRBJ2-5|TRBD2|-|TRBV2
TGTGCCAGCAGTAATTCCGCGGGACTAGCGGGGTTAGAGACCCAGTACTTC
CASSNSAGLAGLETQYF
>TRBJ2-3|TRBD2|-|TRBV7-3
TGTGCCAGCAGCCCCCGGCCAGCGGGGAGCACAGATACGCAGTATTTT
CASSPRPAGSTDTQYF
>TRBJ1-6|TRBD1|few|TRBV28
TGTGCCAGCAGTTTGTCGACAGGGGGAATCAATTCACCCCTCCACTTT
CASSLSTGGINSPLHF
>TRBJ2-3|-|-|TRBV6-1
TGTGCCAGCAGTGAAATGCGGCTAGCGGATACGCAGTATTTT
CASSEMRLADTQYF
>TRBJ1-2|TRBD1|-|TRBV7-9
TGTGCCAGCAGCAGCGGACAGGGCGCTAACTATGGCTACACCTTC
CASSSGQGANYGYTF
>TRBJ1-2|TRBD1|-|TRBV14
TGTGCCAGCAGCCAAAACCTCCGGGACAGCTATGGCTACACCTTC
CASSQNLRDSYGYTF
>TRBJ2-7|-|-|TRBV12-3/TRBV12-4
TGTGCCAGCAGCGTCCTAGACGAGCAGTACTTC
CASSVLDEQYF
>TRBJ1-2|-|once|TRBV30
TGTGCCTGGAGTCTGGCGGTGGGTGGCTACACCTTC
CAWSLAVGGYTF
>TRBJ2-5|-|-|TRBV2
TGTGCCAGCAGTAGGTCAGGGGTAGAGACCCAGTACTTC
CASSRSGVETQYF
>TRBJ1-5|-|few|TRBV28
TGTGCCAGCAGGCCTTGGGACAACTATCAGCCCCAGCATTTT
CASRPWDNYQPQHF
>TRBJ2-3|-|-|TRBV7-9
TGTGCCAGCAGTCTTGAGGCAGATACGCAGTATTTT
CASSLEADTQYF
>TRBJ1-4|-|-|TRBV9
TGTGCCAGCAGCGTAGGTGTGGGGGCGGATGAAAAACTGTTTTTT
CASSVGVGADEKLFF
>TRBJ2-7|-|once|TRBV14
TGTGCCAGCAGCCCCCACTCCCTTTCCTACGAGCAGTACTTC
CASSPHSLSYEQYF
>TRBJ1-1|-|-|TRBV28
TGTGCCAGCAGTTTGGCGGGAGGTTTTGCCACTGAAGCTTTCTTT
CASSLAGGFATEAFF